The rows below give T cell receptor beta chains drawn from one sample of a study of OX40 agonist ivuxolimab in advanced cancers. Assay used: immunoSEQ multiplex PCR; TCRdb lists only in-frame clones, some missing. Of more than 50,000 clones listed, 80% to 90% were seen once; the top ten hold about 0.95%. Here the sequenced sample was CD4+ or CD8+ T cells sorted from blood, taken in a trial of the OX40 agonist ivuxolimab. Every receptor here comes from an adult with an advanced solid tumor such as melanoma, head and neck, liver or kidney cancer. CDR3s include the opening cysteine and the closing phenylalanine or tryptophan. Each record gives: J gene, clone size, V gene, D gene, CDR3 DNA, CDR3 protein. D genes are given only for firm matches. A clone size is listed for some rows: how often the clone was seen (once, few, many), or a class if it is expanded.

J: TRBJ2-7
size: -
V: TRBV5-8
D: TRBD2
DNA: TGTGCCAGCAGCCGTGGGACTAGCGGGGCCTACGAGCAGTACTTC
CDR3: CASSRGTSGAYEQYF

J: TRBJ1-1
size: -
V: TRBV29-1
D: -
DNA: TGCAGCGCCGTGTTCACTGAAGCTTTCTTT
CDR3: CSAVFTEAFF

J: TRBJ1-4
size: -
V: TRBV28
D: -
DNA: TGTGCCAGCAGTCCCGAGGGAGGGCTCGGGGAAAAACTGTTTTTT
CDR3: CASSPEGGLGEKLFF

J: TRBJ1-5
size: once
V: TRBV6-1
D: -
DNA: TGTGCCGGACGTGAGGAAGCGGGGCCCCAGCATTTT
CDR3: CAGREEAGPQHF

J: TRBJ2-1
size: once
V: TRBV7-9
D: TRBD2
DNA: TGTGCCAGCAGCTTAGCGGCGCGGGGGTTGGTGTACAATGAGCAGTTCTTC
CDR3: CASSLAARGLVYNEQFF

J: TRBJ1-2
size: -
V: TRBV5-1
D: -
DNA: TGCGCCAGCAGCTCGACAGACCTCCATGGCTACACCTTC
CDR3: CASSSTDLHGYTF

J: TRBJ2-3
size: -
V: TRBV5-1
D: TRBD2
DNA: TGCGCCAGCAGCCGGGGGGATGGTTATACGCAGTATTTT
CDR3: CASSRGDGYTQYF

J: TRBJ2-7
size: -
V: TRBV5-1
D: -
DNA: TGCGCCAGCAGCTTAGGGCAGGACCCCTACGAGCAGTACTTC
CDR3: CASSLGQDPYEQYF

J: TRBJ1-4
size: -
V: TRBV6-6
D: -
DNA: TGTGCCAGCCGCGACGAATGGGGGGGAGGTGAAAAACTGTTTTTT
CDR3: CASRDEWGGGEKLFF

J: TRBJ2-5
size: -
V: TRBV18
D: -
DNA: TGTGCCAGCTCACCAGGGATAGCTAGTTCCGGAGAGACCCAGTACTTC
CDR3: CASSPGIASSGETQYF

J: TRBJ2-7
size: -
V: TRBV28
D: -
DNA: TGTGCCAGCAGTCCCCCAAACAAAGGTAACGAGCAGTACTTC
CDR3: CASSPPNKGNEQYF

J: TRBJ2-7
size: -
V: TRBV5-1
D: -
DNA: TGCGCCAGCAGTTCTGGGGGGCCCGGGGGCTTAGGTGAGCAGTACTTC
CDR3: CASSSGGPGGLGEQYF

J: TRBJ1-2
size: -
V: TRBV27
D: -
DNA: TGTGCCAGCAGTTTCGGGGGGGGTTTAAACTATGGCTACACCTTC
CDR3: CASSFGGGLNYGYTF

J: TRBJ2-7
size: -
V: TRBV11-2
D: -
DNA: TGCGCCAGCAGCTTGGAGGTCAGATCCTACGAGCAGTACTTC
CDR3: CASSLEVRSYEQYF

J: TRBJ2-7
size: -
V: TRBV6-5
D: -
DNA: TGTGCCAGCAGTTCTCCCCCCCCGAGGGGAAGGGAGCAGTACTTC
CDR3: CASSSPPPRGREQYF

J: TRBJ2-7
size: -
V: TRBV11-2
D: TRBD2
DNA: TGTGCCAGCAGCGCACCAACTCCTAGCGGGAGCTACGAGCAGTACTTC
CDR3: CASSAPTPSGSYEQYF

J: TRBJ2-5
size: -
V: TRBV6-6
D: -
DNA: TGTGCCAGCACCCGGGGTAAAAGCAGGGGGACCCAGTACTTC
CDR3: CASTRGKSRGTQYF

J: TRBJ2-7
size: -
V: TRBV14
D: TRBD2
DNA: TGTGCCAGCAGCCACGTTAGCGGGAGGGCCGGTTACGAGCAGTACTTC
CDR3: CASSHVSGRAGYEQYF

J: TRBJ2-7
size: -
V: TRBV19
D: -
DNA: TGTGCCAGTAGTCCTATTACGGGGAACGAGCAGTACTTC
CDR3: CASSPITGNEQYF

J: TRBJ2-2
size: -
V: TRBV5-8
D: -
DNA: TGTGCCAGTGACGGGGGCGGGGTCGCCGGGGAGCTGTTTTTT
CDR3: CASDGGGVAGELFF

J: TRBJ1-6
size: -
V: TRBV11-3
D: -
DNA: TGTGCCAGCAGCTCCACCGGATATAATTCACCCCTCCACTTT
CDR3: CASSSTGYNSPLHF

J: TRBJ2-3
size: -
V: TRBV5-1
D: TRBD2
DNA: TGCGCCAGCAGCTTCAGCGGGACCGGCACAGATACGCAGTATTTT
CDR3: CASSFSGTGTDTQYF

J: TRBJ2-5
size: -
V: TRBV5-6
D: -
DNA: TGTGCCAGCACCACAAAAGGCGGTCTGGAGACCCAGTACTTC
CDR3: CASTTKGGLETQYF

J: TRBJ1-5
size: -
V: TRBV6-1
D: -
DNA: TGTGCCAGCAGTGAATATCTTGGTGATAGCAATCAGCCCCAGCATTTT
CDR3: CASSEYLGDSNQPQHF

J: TRBJ1-1
size: -
V: TRBV29-1
D: -
DNA: TGCAGCGCCGGACAGCTTAACACTGAAGCTTTCTTT
CDR3: CSAGQLNTEAFF

J: TRBJ2-7
size: -
V: TRBV6-6
D: -
DNA: TGTGCCAGCAGACGCCTAGGGGGGGGGATCCACGAGCAGTACTTC
CDR3: CASRRLGGGIHEQYF

J: TRBJ2-7
size: -
V: TRBV11-2
D: TRBD2
DNA: TGTGCCAGCAGCCTTAGCGGGAGTACGGCCGAGCAGTACTTC
CDR3: CASSLSGSTAEQYF

J: TRBJ2-4
size: once
V: TRBV28
D: -
DNA: TGTGCCAGCAGTTTCGGGGGATCCAAAAACATTCAGTACTTC
CDR3: CASSFGGSKNIQYF

J: TRBJ2-3
size: -
V: TRBV2
D: -
DNA: TGTGCCAGCAGTGTAGAGGGAGGAGGCACAGATACGCAGTATTTT
CDR3: CASSVEGGGTDTQYF

J: TRBJ1-1
size: -
V: TRBV25-1
D: -
DNA: TGTGCCAGCAGTGAATCGAGGAGCCAAGCAGCTTTCTTT
CDR3: CASSESRSQAAFF

J: TRBJ2-1
size: once
V: TRBV19
D: -
DNA: TGTGCCAGTAGTATAGATCTGTACGGTCCCTACAATGAGCAGTTCTTC
CDR3: CASSIDLYGPYNEQFF

J: TRBJ1-1
size: -
V: TRBV4-1
D: -
DNA: TGCGCCAGCAGCCAAGCAGGAGTTGGAGGGACTGAAGCTTTCTTT
CDR3: CASSQAGVGGTEAFF

J: TRBJ2-7
size: -
V: TRBV28
D: TRBD1
DNA: TGTGCCAGCAGTCACCAACGGGGGACAGGGCACGAGCAGTACTTC
CDR3: CASSHQRGTGHEQYF